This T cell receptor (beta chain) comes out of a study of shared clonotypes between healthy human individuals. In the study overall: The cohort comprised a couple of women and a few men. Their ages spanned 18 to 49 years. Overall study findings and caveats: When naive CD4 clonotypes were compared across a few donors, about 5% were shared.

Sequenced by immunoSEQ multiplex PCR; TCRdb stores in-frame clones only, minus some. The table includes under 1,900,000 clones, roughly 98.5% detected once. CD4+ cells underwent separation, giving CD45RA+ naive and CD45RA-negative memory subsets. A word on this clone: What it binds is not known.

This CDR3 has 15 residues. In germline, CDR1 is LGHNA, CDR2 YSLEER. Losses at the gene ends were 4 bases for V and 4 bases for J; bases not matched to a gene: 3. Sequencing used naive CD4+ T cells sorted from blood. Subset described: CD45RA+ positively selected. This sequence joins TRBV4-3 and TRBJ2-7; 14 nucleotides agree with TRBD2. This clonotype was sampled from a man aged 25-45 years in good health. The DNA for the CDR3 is TGCGCCAGCAGCCGGGGACTAGCGGGAGAATACGAGCAGTACTTC. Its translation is CASSRGLAGEYEQYF.